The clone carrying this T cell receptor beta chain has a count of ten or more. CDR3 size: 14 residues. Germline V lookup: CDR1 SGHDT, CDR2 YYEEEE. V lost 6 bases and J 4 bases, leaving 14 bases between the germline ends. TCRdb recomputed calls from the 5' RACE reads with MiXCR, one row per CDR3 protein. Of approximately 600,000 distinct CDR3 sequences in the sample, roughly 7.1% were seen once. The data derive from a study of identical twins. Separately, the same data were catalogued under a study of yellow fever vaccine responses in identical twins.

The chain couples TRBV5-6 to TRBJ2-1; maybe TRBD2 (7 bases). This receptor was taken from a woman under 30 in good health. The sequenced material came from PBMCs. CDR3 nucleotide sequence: TGTGCCAGCACGGGAGGAGGGGGTTACAATGAGCAGTTCTTC. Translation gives CASTGGGGYNEQFF.